This T cell receptor (beta chain) was observed in a study of vaccination effects on CD4 cells after COVID-19. Study summary: Researchers obtained post-vaccine samples at a median of 72 days past the second dose.

About this clone: Its antigen is undetermined.

The V end was cut by 3 bases, the J end by 5 bases, with 10 bases between. This CDR3 is 13 amino acids long. Germline V gene sequence: CDR1 SGHTA, CDR2 FQGTGA. Some clones are missing from TCRdb's copy, which holds only in-frame ones; the method was immunoSEQ multiplex PCR. This sample has more than 60,000 clones, with 70% to 85% found just once. CD4+ T cells were isolated after less than 13 days of culture. Vaccine administered to participants consisted of two doses of either BNT162b2 or mRNA-1273. Study-wide results and limits: Marked clonal contraction of both clone types appeared late after vaccination. Researchers reported few convalescent patients and no early post-infection timepoints in the study.

The receptor was derived from a human donor who received a COVID-19 vaccine. The sample in question was CD4+ T cells from PBMCs cultured without peptide, obtained after COVID-19 vaccination. This sequence joins TRBV7-3 and TRBJ1-1, with D possibly TRBD1 on 6 matching bases. This chain's CDR3 is CASSFSGDTEAFF. Written as DNA, the CDR3 is TGTGCCAGCAGCTTTTCAGGGGATACTGAAGCTTTCTTT.